The 25 T cell receptor beta chains reported below all come from one sample, sequenced in a study of shared clonotypes between healthy human individuals. Here immunoSEQ multiplex PCR was the method, and the copy in TCRdb shows in-frame clones only, minus some. The sample yields around 990,000 clones, approximately 80% seen once. Sequencing was done on a sample of memory CD4+ T cells from PBMCs. The sample's subset: CD45RA-negative fraction. The receptor source for this set is a man in his late teens or twenties in good health. Some clones in this sample may be carry-over from other donors' samples.

This clone was observed once. This chain joins TRBV12-1 and TRBJ1-5; the table's D call TRBD1 went unverified against the DNA. TRBV12-1 is tagged as a pseudogene. CDR3 length: 13 residues. Written as DNA, the CDR3 is TGTGCCAGCAAGGGTAGGGGGAATCAGCCCCAGCATTTT. This sequence encodes CASKGRGNQPQHF.

This chain uses TRBV5-1 with TRBJ2-2; D perhaps matches TRBD1 (6 bases). Per germline, CDR1 SGHRS and CDR2 YFSETQ. The ends were cut back, 5 bases at V and 3 bases at J, with 11 bases in the middle. This CDR3 contains 14 residues. The CDR3 nucleotides read TGCGCCAGCAGGTCTTACAGGGACACCGGGGAGCTGTTTTTT. As protein: CASRSYRDTGELFF.

This chain joins TRBV7-8 and TRBJ2-7; no reliable D call. In germline, CDR1 is SGHVS, CDR2 FQNEAQ. This CDR3 is built from 13 residues. Trimming removed 0 bases at V and 5 bases at J, with 8 bases between. The CDR3 sequence: CASSLALLNEQYF. CDR3 DNA sequence: TGTGCCAGCAGCTTAGCGCTATTGAACGAGCAGTACTTC.

The chain recombines TRBV5-1 with TRBJ2-3; tentatively, D is TRBD1 (8 bases). The CDR3 runs 15 residues. Germline values: CDR1 SGHRS, CDR2 YFSETQ. V lost 4 bases and J lost 4, with 16 bases in between. This CDR3 reads CASSPGQGGADTQYF. The CDR3 DNA follows: TGCGCCAGCAGCCCCGGACAGGGAGGGGCAGATACGCAGTATTTT.

The rearrangement links TRBV28 to TRBJ2-5, with TRBD1 identical over 7 bases. V lost 3 bases and J lost 0; bases outside the gene matches: 10. The CDR3 contains 17 residues. CDR1 and CDR2 from the germline V gene are MDHEN and SYDVKM. The CDR3 reads CASSFVARQGNQETQYF. The CDR3 DNA reads as TGTGCCAGCAGTTTTGTTGCGCGACAGGGCAACCAAGAGACCCAGTACTTC.

The J gene is TRBJ2-7, the V gene TRBV4-2, with TRBD2 matching over 8 bases. Germline V gene data show CDR1 as LGHNA and CDR2 as YNFKEQ. The CDR3 has 16 amino acids. With V trimmed by 0 bases and J by 6 bases, 10 bases remained unmatched. The CDR3 region has the DNA TGTGCCAGCAGCCAAGATTTCGGACTAGCTTTTCGCGAGCAGTACTTC. It encodes CASSQDFGLAFREQYF.

This chain links TRBV10-2 with TRBJ2-1, with TRBD1 as a possible D gene (5 bases). In germline, CDR1 is WSHSY, CDR2 SAAADI. Trimming shortened V by 9 bases and J by 0 bases, and 9 bases separated the two germline ends. The CDR3 totals 13 residues. CDR3 protein: CASKDNSYNEQFF. The CDR3 DNA reads as TGCGCCAGTAAGGACAACTCCTACAATGAGCAGTTCTTC.

The chain has TRBV30 and TRBJ1-1, with TRBD1 matching 7 bases. V was pared by 5 bases and J by 4 bases, with 7 bases of the junction left unmatched. Germline CDR1 and CDR2: GTSNPN and SVGIG (reference sequence). The CDR3 is made up of 13 amino acids. The chain's CDR3 is CAWGYPGGTEAFF. In DNA, the CDR3 is TGTGCCTGGGGATACCCAGGGGGCACTGAAGCTTTCTTT.

The V call is TRBV19, the J call TRBJ1-4; D call uncertain. Germline assignment: CDR1 LNHDA and CDR2 SQIVND (reference sequence). The CDR3 loop spans 13 amino acids. Trimming stripped 5 bases from V and 5 bases from J, with 9 bases between. The CDR3 is CASSWRRNEKLFF. The CDR3 region has the DNA TGTGCCAGTAGTTGGAGAAGAAATGAAAAACTGTTTTTT.

This chain connects TRBV4-2 to TRBJ1-6; TRBD1 aligns across 8 bases. The CDR3 sequence is 19 residues long. The V segment lost 3 bases and the J segment 2 bases; nucleotides outside the gene matches: 12. Germline CDR1 and CDR2: LGHNA and YNFKEQ. The DNA for the CDR3 is TGTGCCAGCAGCCAGGACAGGGCAGGTCGAACGGCCTATAATTCACCCCTCCACTTT. It is translated as CASSQDRAGRTAYNSPLHF.

The rearrangement joins TRBV7-8 to TRBJ2-2; D might be TRBD1 (5 bases). Germline values: CDR1 SGHVS, CDR2 FQNEAQ. The ends were cut back, 5 bases at V and 6 bases at J, with 25 bases in the middle. The CDR3 totals 18 residues. CDR3 in amino acids: CASSPHRLSPRMAGELFF. The CDR3 DNA follows: TGTGCCAGCAGCCCTCACAGGCTTTCCCCCCGAATGGCCGGGGAGCTGTTTTTT.

The chain recombines TRBV9 with TRBJ1-1, with a tentative D call TRBD1 (5 bases). Trimming removed 4 bases at V and 0 bases at J, with 16 bases between. The germline CDR1 and CDR2 sequences are SGDLS and YYNGEE. CDR3 length: 16 amino acids. The CDR3 DNA follows: TGTGCCAGCAGCCAAAGCCCGGACACGATGAACACTGAAGCTTTCTTT. It is translated as CASSQSPDTMNTEAFF.

The chain couples TRBV7-8 to TRBJ2-5; a possible D gene is TRBD2 (6 bases). Trimming cost V 5 bases and J 4 bases, with 11 bases left between them. The germline V gene has CDR1 SGHVS and CDR2 FQNEAQ. CDR3 length: 13 residues. CDR3 sequence (DNA): TGTGCCAGCAGCCCGTCGGAGGGAGAGACCCAGTACTTC. Translated, it gives CASSPSEGETQYF. The full variable domain, completed using reference TRBV7-8 and TRBJ2-5, is GAGVSQSPRYKVAKRGQDVALRCDPISGHVSLFWYQQALGQGPEFLTYFQNEAQLDKSGLPSDRFFAERPEGSVSTLKIQRTQQEDSAVYLCASSPSEGETQYFGPGTRLLVL.

This sequence joins TRBV5-1 and TRBJ1-2; D may be TRBD1 (5 bases). The V end lost 2 bases, the J end lost 4 bases, and 30 bases lay between the germline ends. This CDR3 contains 20 residues. The germline V gene has CDR1 SGHRS and CDR2 YFSETQ. CDR3 amino acids: CASSFRPGSLSSQRGYGYTF. In nucleotides, the CDR3 is TGCGCCAGCAGCTTTCGGCCCGGATCGTTGAGCAGTCAAAGGGGCTATGGCTACACCTTC.

The rearrangement links TRBV4-1 to TRBJ2-5; no firm D call. Trimming removed 4 bases at V and 4 bases at J, with 10 bases between. This CDR3 has 13 amino acids. Germline CDR1 and CDR2: MGHRA and YSYEKL. CDR3 bases: TGCGCCAGCAGCCTCGTCCGGAGAGAGACCCAGTACTTC. This translates into CASSLVRRETQYF.

V is TRBV29-1 and J is TRBJ2-3, with 9 bases that match TRBD1. The CDR3 extends over 14 amino acids. Per the germline V gene, CDR1 is SQVTM and CDR2 is ANQGSEA. The J segment lost 2 bases and the V segment lost 6 bases, leaving 6 bases of the junction unmatched. CDR3 bases: TGCAGCGTCGACAGGGGGGGGGCCACAGATACGCAGTATTTT. Protein product: CSVDRGGATDTQYF.

J is TRBJ2-3 and V is TRBV19; 7 nucleotides match TRBD2. V trimming: 3 bases; J trimming: 6 bases; junction bases outside the gene matches: 12. The CDR3 spans 16 residues. Germline V CDR1 and CDR2: LNHDA, SQIVND (reference sequence). CDR3 in DNA: TGTGCCAGTAGTATTGGATGGGGAGCGGGAAAGGATACGCAGTATTTT. Translating it yields CASSIGWGAGKDTQYF. The entire variable domain, with the rest obtained from reference TRBV19 and TRBJ2-3, is as follows: DGGITQSPKYLFRKEGQNVTLSCEQNLNHDAMYWYRQDPGQGLRLIYYSQIVNDFQKGDIAEGYSVSREKKESFPLTVTSAQKNPTAFYLCASSIGWGAGKDTQYFGPGTRLTVL.

A remark on this clone: Other DNA sequences from this sample encode an identical CDR3 as well. The chain combines TRBV19 with TRBJ2-5; D perhaps matches TRBD1 (5 bases). The CDR3 runs to 13 residues. Trimming removed 1 base at V and 5 bases at J, with 8 bases between. Germline lookup yields CDR1 LNHDA and CDR2 SQIVND (reference sequence). CDR3 region: CASSIGQGETQYF. In DNA form, the CDR3 reads TGTGCCAGTAGTATAGGTCAGGGCGAGACCCAGTACTTC.

The chain carries TRBV6-6 and TRBJ2-3, with 7 bases identical to TRBD1. This CDR3 is 15 amino acids long. The V segment lost 7 bases and the J segment 0 bases; nucleotides outside the gene matches: 7. Germline values: CDR1 MNHNY, CDR2 SVGAGI (reference sequence). DNA for the CDR3: TGTGCCAGCACAATGGGGGACAGCAGCACAGATACGCAGTATTTT. Its translation: CASTMGDSSTDTQYF.

CDR3: CASTKAGGLSYEQYF. CDR3 bases: TGTGCCAGCACCAAAGCGGGAGGCCTCTCCTACGAGCAGTACTTC. The chain links TRBV28 to TRBJ2-7, with 9 bases aligning to TRBD2. In germline, CDR1 is MDHEN, CDR2 SYDVKM. J lost 0 bases, V lost 7 bases, and 7 bases had no gene match. The CDR3 extends over 15 amino acids. The full variable domain, rest sourced from reference TRBV28 and TRBJ2-7, is DVKVTQSSRYLVKRTGEKVFLECVQDMDHENMFWYRQDPGLGLRLIYFSYDVKMKEKGDIPEGYSVSREKKERFSLILESASTNQTSMYLCASTKAGGLSYEQYFGPGTRLTVT.

This clone was observed a few times. The chain combines TRBV4-2 with TRBJ1-6; D might be TRBD1 (5 bases). Germline V gene sequence: CDR1 LGHNA, CDR2 YNFKEQ. The CDR3 totals 15 residues. Trimming pared 1 base from V and 6 bases from J, leaving 10 bases between. DNA for the CDR3: TGTGCCAGCAGCCAAGGAGGGGCTGGTAATTCACCCCTCCACTTT. Translated, it gives CASSQGGAGNSPLHF.

This chain links TRBV28 with TRBJ1-5, with D perhaps TRBD1 (6 bases). The CDR3 is made up of 15 amino acids. Looked up from germline, CDR1 is MDHEN and CDR2 is SYDVKM. With 2 bases removed from V and 5 bases from J, the gap between germline ends came to 13 bases. CDR3 DNA: TGTGCCAGCAGTTTAACTACAGGGTTTTATCAGCCCCAGCATTTT. Amino acid sequence: CASSLTTGFYQPQHF.

This chain joins TRBV19 and TRBJ2-7; no reliable D call. The CDR3 runs 13 residues. CDR1 is LNHDA, CDR2 SQIVND, per germline (reference sequence). V was clipped by 5 bases and J by 2 bases, with 10 bases between them. The CDR3 protein is CASSPKPPYEQYF. The CDR3, as DNA: TGTGCCAGTAGTCCCAAACCCCCCTACGAGCAGTACTTC.

The chain uses TRBV27 and TRBJ2-6; D not resolved. The CDR3 runs to 15 residues. Germline V gene lookup returns CDR1 MNHEY and CDR2 SMNVEV (reference sequence). V was cut by 8 bases and J by 0 bases, with 11 bases left in between. The CDR3, as DNA: TGTGCCAGCGGCCCCCGGACCTCTGGGGCCAACGTCCTGACTTTC. This gives the protein CASGPRTSGANVLTF. Based on the CDR3 plus reference TRBV27 and TRBJ2-6, the full variable domain is EAQVTQNPRYLITVTGKKLTVTCSQNMNHEYMSWYRQDPGLGLRQIYYSMNVEVTDKGDVPEGYKVSRKEKRNFPLILESPSPNQTSLYFCASGPRTSGANVLTFGAGSRLTVL.

The chain uses TRBV7-3 and TRBJ2-1, with unresolved D. The CDR3 runs 13 residues. Germline V CDR1 and CDR2: SGHTA, FQGTGA. Trimming cost V 2 bases and J 5 bases, with 7 bases left between them. This chain's CDR3 is CASSLDRHNEQFF. In DNA form, the CDR3 reads TGTGCCAGCAGCTTAGACCGCCACAATGAGCAGTTCTTC.